The sample holds one count of the clone carrying this T cell receptor (beta chain). Its cognate antigen is unknown. The data derive from a study of CD8+ T cells in alopecia areata. Isolated RNA was reverse transcribed into cDNA used as the sequencing template. The table came from immunoSEQ multiplex PCR; TCRdb's copy has only in-frame clones and leaves some out. The sample records around 210,000 clones, approximately 60% being singletons. Using a FACSAria, the CD4+ and CD8+ T cells were sorted from the PBMCs. Study results and caveats: Scalp samples also yield sequences of resident alphabeta T cells from normal skin. Lesional scalp, notably in alopecia totalis/universalis, had clonality above that of normal scalp. With patients, TCR sharing proved less clear than in mice, a difference possibly related to HLA.

Sample: CD8+ T cells sorted from blood. The sequence derives from a human donor in good health.

DNA for the CDR3: TGCAGCGGTAGCGGGGGGACGAACAATGAGCAGTTCTTC. Its translation: CSGSGGTNNEQFF. The J gene is TRBJ2-1, the V gene TRBV29-1, with 10 bases fitting TRBD2. Trimming at V came to 7 bases and at J to 5 bases, leaving 5 bases not matched to a gene. From germline, CDR1 is SQVTM and CDR2 ANQGSEA. CDR3 length: 13 amino acids.